This T cell receptor beta chain was sequenced for a study of monozygotic twins with inflammatory bowel disease. Whole-study results and caveats: Immunosuppressive treatments differing between patients may have added repertoire variability. By inverse Simpson index, TCRbeta diversity was lower in IBD patients than in healthy co-twins. Healthy twins shared more clonotypes with others than IBD patients, most markedly active ones.

Each UMI harboured a 6-nucleotide sample barcode and was appended via template switching. From the 5' RACE reads, TCRdb lists one entry per CDR3 protein and no DNA. The sample table includes approximately 150,000 distinct CDR3 sequences. Germline V lookup: CDR1 SGHAT, CDR2 FQDESV (reference sequence). This CDR3 comprises 20 residues. A word on this clonotype: Its antigen is undetermined.

This sequence was found in a human donor with ulcerative colitis or Crohn's disease, or a healthy co-twin of an affected twin (not recorded which). Sample: blood. V usage is TRBV11-1 and J usage is TRBJ2-7; TCRdb proposes TRBD1, but this gene call is untestable without DNA. The CDR3 sequence: CASSFEAGQRRFAGPEEQYF.